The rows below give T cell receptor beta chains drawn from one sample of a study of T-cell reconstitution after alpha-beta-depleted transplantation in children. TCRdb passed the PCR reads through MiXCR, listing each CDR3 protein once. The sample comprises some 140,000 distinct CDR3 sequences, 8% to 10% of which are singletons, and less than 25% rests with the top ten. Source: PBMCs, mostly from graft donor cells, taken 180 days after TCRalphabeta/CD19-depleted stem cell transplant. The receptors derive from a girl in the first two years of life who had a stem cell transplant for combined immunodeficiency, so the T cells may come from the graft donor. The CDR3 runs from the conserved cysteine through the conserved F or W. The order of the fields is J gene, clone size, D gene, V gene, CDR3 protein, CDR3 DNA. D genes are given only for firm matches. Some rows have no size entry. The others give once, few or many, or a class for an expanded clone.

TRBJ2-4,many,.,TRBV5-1,CASSPTGLAKNIQYF,TGCGCCAGCAGCCCCACCGGGCTAGCCAAAAACATTCAGTACTTC
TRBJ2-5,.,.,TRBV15,CATSRGEGAQETQYF,TGTGCCACCAGCAGGGGGGAGGGGGCCCAAGAGACCCAGTACTTC
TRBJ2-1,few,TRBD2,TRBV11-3,CASSLDTSGRVRGEQFF,TGTGCCAGCAGCTTGGACACTAGCGGGAGGGTTCGCGGTGAGCAGTTCTTC
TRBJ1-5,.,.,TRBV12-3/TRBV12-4,CASSNSRQPQHF,TGTGCCAGCAGCAATAGCCGTCAGCCCCAGCATTTT
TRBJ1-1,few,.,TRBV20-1,CSAYMGTEAFF,TGCAGTGCTTATATGGGGACTGAAGCTTTCTTT
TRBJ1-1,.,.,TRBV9,CASSTTSYHTEAFF,TGTGCCAGCAGCACAACCTCCTACCACACTGAAGCTTTCTTT
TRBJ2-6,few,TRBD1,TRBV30,CAWSSPPLLDRGSGANVLTF,TGTGCCTGGAGTAGCCCCCCCTTGCTTGACAGGGGCTCTGGGGCCAACGTCCTGACTTTC
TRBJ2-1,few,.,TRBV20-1,CSASRSSYNEQFF,TGCAGTGCTAGTAGGAGCTCCTACAATGAGCAGTTCTTC
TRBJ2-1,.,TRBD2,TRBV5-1,CASSPGLAGAREQFF,TGCGCCAGCAGCCCTGGACTAGCGGGAGCCCGTGAGCAGTTCTTC
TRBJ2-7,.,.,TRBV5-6,CASNTQKVPYGEQYF,TGTGCCAGCAATACCCAAAAGGTTCCCTATGGCGAGCAGTACTTC
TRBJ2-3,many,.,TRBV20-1,CSAIDPSGTFLTDTQYF,TGCAGTGCTATAGATCCTTCCGGGACATTTCTCACAGATACGCAGTATTTT
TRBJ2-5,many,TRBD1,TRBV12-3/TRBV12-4,CASSPGTGFWAQYF,TGTGCCAGCAGCCCCGGGACAGGGTTCTGGGCCCAGTACTTC
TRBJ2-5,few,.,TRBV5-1,CASSLGTSQETQYF,TGCGCCAGCAGCTTGGGCACCAGCCAAGAGACCCAGTACTTC
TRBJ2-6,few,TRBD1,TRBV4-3,CASSQDHGTGAVGANVLTF,TGCGCCAGCAGCCAAGATCACGGGACAGGGGCGGTTGGGGCCAACGTCCTGACTTTC
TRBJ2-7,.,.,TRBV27,CASSLRGLPLYEQYF,TGTGCCAGCAGTTTACGGGGTCTCCCTCTCTACGAGCAGTACTTC
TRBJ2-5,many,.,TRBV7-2,CASSLVETQYF,TGTGCCAGCAGCTTAGTAGAGACCCAGTACTTC
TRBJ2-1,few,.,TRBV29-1,CSVFSGHNEQFF,TGCAGCGTTTTTTCTGGCCACAATGAGCAGTTCTTC
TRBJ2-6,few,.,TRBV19,CASRHAGANVLTF,TGTGCCAGTCGACACGCTGGGGCCAACGTCCTGACTTTC
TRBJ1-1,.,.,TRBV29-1,CSVEWGAEAFF,TGCAGCGTTGAGTGGGGGGCGGAAGCTTTCTTT
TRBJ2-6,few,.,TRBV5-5,CASSPELANVLTF,TGTGCCAGCAGCCCTGAGCTGGCCAACGTCCTGACTTTC
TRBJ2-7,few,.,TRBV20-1,CSAATPGLHVYEQYF,TGCAGTGCCGCTACCCCGGGACTTCACGTTTACGAGCAGTACTTC
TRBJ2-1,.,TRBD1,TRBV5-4,CASSLLDRGFDEQFF,TGTGCCAGCAGCTTGCTGGACAGGGGTTTCGATGAGCAGTTCTTC
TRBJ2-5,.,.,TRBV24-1,CATSDLLRGGETQYF,TGTGCCACCAGTGATTTGCTAAGGGGCGGGGAGACCCAGTACTTC
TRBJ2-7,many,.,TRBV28,CASSLGRLGRWDGMLYEQYF,TGTGCCAGCAGTTTGGGGAGGTTGGGCAGGTGGGATGGGATGCTCTACGAGCAGTACTTC
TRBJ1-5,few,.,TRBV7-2,CASSSGRADQPQHF,TGTGCCAGCAGCTCCGGGAGAGCCGATCAGCCCCAGCATTTT
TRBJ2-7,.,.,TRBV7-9,CASSSGDYEQYF,TGTGCCAGCAGCTCCGGGGACTACGAGCAGTACTTC
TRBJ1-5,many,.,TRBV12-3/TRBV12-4,CASSPTGSNQPQHF,TGTGCCAGCAGTCCGACAGGAAGCAATCAGCCCCAGCATTTT
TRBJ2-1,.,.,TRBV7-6,CASSFGRDNEQFF,TGTGCCAGCAGCTTTGGAAGGGACAATGAGCAGTTCTTC
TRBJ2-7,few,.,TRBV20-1,CSAVSLIGYEQYF,TGCAGTGCTGTTAGCCTGATAGGCTACGAGCAGTACTTC
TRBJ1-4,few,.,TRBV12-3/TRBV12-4,CASSPDLPGANEKLFF,TGTGCCAGCAGTCCGGACCTCCCGGGCGCTAATGAAAAACTGTTTTTT
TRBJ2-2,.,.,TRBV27,CASSLRLDSRNTGELFF,TGTGCCAGCAGTCTACGCTTGGACAGCCGGAACACCGGGGAGCTGTTTTTT
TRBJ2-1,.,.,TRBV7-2,CASSLDSSYNEQFF,TGTGCCAGCAGCCTGGACAGTTCCTACAATGAGCAGTTCTTC
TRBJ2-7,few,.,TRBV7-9,CASSPPEGQGSYEQYF,TGTGCCAGCAGCCCCCCGGAAGGGCAGGGCTCCTACGAGCAGTACTTC
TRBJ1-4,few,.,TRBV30,CAWGTGEKLFF,TGTGCCTGGGGAACGGGCGAAAAACTGTTTTTT
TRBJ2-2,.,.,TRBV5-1,CASSLQTGSTGELFF,TGCGCCAGCAGCTTGCAGACAGGCAGCACCGGGGAGCTGTTTTTT
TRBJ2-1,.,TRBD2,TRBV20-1,CSADGLAGINEQFF,TGCAGTGCTGATGGACTAGCGGGAATCAATGAGCAGTTCTTC
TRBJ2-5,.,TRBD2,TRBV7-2,CASSLEGLGGETQYF,TGTGCCAGCAGCTTAGAGGGACTAGGGGGGGAGACCCAGTACTTC
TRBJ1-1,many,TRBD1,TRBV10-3,CAISFRDRVTNTEAFF,TGTGCCATCAGTTTCCGGGACAGGGTAACGAACACTGAAGCTTTCTTT
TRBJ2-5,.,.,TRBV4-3,CASGQDSQETQYF,TGCGCCAGCGGCCAAGACAGCCAAGAGACCCAGTACTTC
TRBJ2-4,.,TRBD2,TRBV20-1,CSARDQGTSGRWNIQYF,TGCAGTGCTAGAGATCAGGGGACTAGCGGGAGGTGGAACATTCAGTACTTC
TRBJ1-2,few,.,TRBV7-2,CASSLVGASPDGGYTF,TGTGCCAGCAGCTTAGTAGGGGCCTCACCGGACGGGGGCTACACCTTC
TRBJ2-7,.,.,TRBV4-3,CASSQEPTYEQYF,TGCGCCAGCAGCCAAGAGCCGACCTACGAGCAGTACTTC
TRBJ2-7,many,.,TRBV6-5,CASSYGREQYF,TGTGCCAGCAGTTACGGTCGGGAGCAGTACTTC
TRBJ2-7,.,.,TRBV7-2,CASSFRGSYSYEQYF,TGTGCCAGCAGCTTCCGGGGCAGCTACTCCTACGAGCAGTACTTC
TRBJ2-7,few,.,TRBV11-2,CASSSGTLSYEQYF,TGTGCCAGCAGCTCCGGGACTTTGAGCTACGAGCAGTACTTC
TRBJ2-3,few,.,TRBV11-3,CASSLVAVTDTQYF,TGTGCCAGCAGCTTAGTAGCGGTCACAGATACGCAGTATTTT
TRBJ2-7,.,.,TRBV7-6,CASSLASGIEQYF,TGTGCCAGCAGCTTAGCGTCCGGGATCGAGCAGTACTTC
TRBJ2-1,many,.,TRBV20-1,CSAYPGPLDNEQFF,TGCAGTGCTTACCCTGGACCACTGGACAATGAGCAGTTCTTC
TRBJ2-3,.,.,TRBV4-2,CASSPGTPLDTQYF,TGTGCCAGCAGCCCGGGGACCCCCTTGGATACGCAGTATTTT
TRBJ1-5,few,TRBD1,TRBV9,CASSVGEGAGQPQHF,TGTGCCAGCAGCGTCGGGGAGGGGGCTGGACAGCCCCAGCATTTT
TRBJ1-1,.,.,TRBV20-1,CSAPPFPTRNTEAFF,TGCAGTGCTCCTCCATTCCCGACGCGGAACACTGAAGCTTTCTTT
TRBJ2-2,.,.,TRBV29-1,CSVGWQNTGELFF,TGCAGCGTTGGATGGCAGAACACCGGGGAGCTGTTTTTT